These 31 T cell receptor beta chains originate from one sample sequenced in a study of blood T cell repertoires in COVID-19. Measured with immunoSEQ multiplex PCR; TCRdb has only the in-frame clones, and not every one. The repertoire includes under 120,000 clones, 69% of them detected once, and roughly 6% sits in the top ten. The specimen sequenced was peripheral blood. These receptors all come from a man older than 75 with acute or convalescent COVID-19.

The genes are TRBV28 and TRBJ1-2; the D gene is possibly TRBD1 (5 bases). Germline assignment: CDR1 MDHEN and CDR2 SYDVKM. This CDR3 is built from 14 residues. V was cut by 2 bases and J by 8 bases, with 15 bases left in between. CDR3 sequence (DNA): TGTGCCAGCAGTTTAAGTAGCAGGGAATGGGGCTACACCTTC. Amino acid sequence: CASSLSSREWGYTF.

This rearrangement joins TRBV19 to TRBJ1-1; 8 positions match TRBD1. CDR1 is LNHDA, CDR2 SQIVND, per germline (reference sequence). The trim removed 3 bases at V and 1 base at J, leaving 1 base unmatched. This CDR3 is 14 amino acids long. Written as DNA, the CDR3 is TGTGCCAGTAGTATCCAGGGGGCGAACACTGAAGCTTTCTTT. The encoded protein is CASSIQGANTEAFF.

The chain combines TRBV20-1 with TRBJ1-5, with D perhaps matching TRBD1 (5 bases). Germline V lookup: CDR1 DFQATT, CDR2 SNEGSKA (reference sequence). This CDR3 has 16 amino acids. V was trimmed by 3 bases and J by 6 bases, leaving 21 bases between them. In DNA form, the CDR3 reads TGCAGTGCTAGTGGTTTTGGGGCCCAATGGGGTCAGCCCCAGCATTTT. This sequence encodes CSASGFGAQWGQPQHF.

The chain uses TRBV3-1 (or the pseudogene TRBV3-2) and TRBJ2-1, with 14 bases that match TRBD2. CDR1 LGHDT and CDR2 YNNKEL come from the germline V gene (reference sequence). V shed 4 bases and J 3 bases; nucleotides not matched to a gene: 2. The CDR3 spans 16 residues. The CDR3 region is CASSPGTSGSYNEQFF. The CDR3 nucleotides are TGTGCCAGCAGCCCAGGGACTAGCGGGAGCTACAATGAGCAGTTCTTC.

The CDR3 DNA sequence: TGTGCCAGCAGTGAACCTGGGACTAGCGGGAATAATGAGCAGTTCTTC. Translation: CASSEPGTSGNNEQFF. The chain uses TRBV6-1 and TRBJ2-1; 13 nucleotides agree with TRBD2. Germline-derived CDR1 and CDR2 are MNHNS and SASEGT. The CDR3 spans 16 residues. V lost 2 bases and J lost 7; bases outside the gene matches: 5.

In its sample, this clone was seen many times. V is TRBV7-9 and J is TRBJ1-1; D unclear. CDR1 SEHNR and CDR2 FQNEAQ come from the germline V gene (reference sequence). Trimming pared 5 bases from V and 0 bases from J, leaving 4 bases between. CDR3 length equals 12 residues. The CDR3 sequence is CASSIMNTEAFF. In DNA form, the CDR3 reads TGTGCCAGCAGCATCATGAACACTGAAGCTTTCTTT.

This clone was seen ten or more times. The chain has TRBV19 and TRBJ2-6; 7 bases align to TRBD2. Germline lookup yields CDR1 LNHDA and CDR2 SQIVND (reference sequence). This CDR3 is built from 16 residues. The junction had 8 bases not matched to a gene; V was cut back by 5 bases and J by 4 bases. The CDR3 loop reads CASSAGAGRGANVLTF. CDR3 DNA: TGTGCCAGTAGTGCTGGAGCGGGGCGGGGGGCCAACGTCCTGACTTTC.

This clone was found once. The chain joins TRBV2 to TRBJ2-7, with a tentative D call TRBD1 (6 bases). V was clipped by 0 bases and J by 2 bases, with 11 bases between them. This CDR3 is 15 amino acids long. CDR1 and CDR2 (germline): SNHLY, FYNNEI. The CDR3 DNA is TGTGCCAGCAGTGAAGCGGGGACACCGACCTACGAGCAGTACTTC. Its protein product is CASSEAGTPTYEQYF.

V usage is TRBV12-3 or TRBV12-4 and J usage is TRBJ1-1; the D gene is possibly TRBD1 (6 bases). CDR3 length: 13 residues. V lost 1 base to trimming and J lost 8 bases, with 11 bases between them. The CDR3 sequence: CASSLGGGGEAFF. The CDR3 DNA reads as TGTGCCAGCAGTTTAGGAGGGGGTGGGGAAGCTTTCTTT.

This clone is medium-sized within its sample. The chain has TRBV6-6 and TRBJ2-6; 7 bases match TRBD1. The germline CDR1 and CDR2 sequences are MNHNY and SVGAGI (reference sequence). The CDR3 spans 15 residues. Trimming cost V 5 bases and J 2 bases; bases outside gene matches: 3. For the CDR3, the DNA is TGTGCCAGCAGTGACAGGGTGACTGGGGCCAACGTCCTGACTTTC. It is translated as CASSDRVTGANVLTF.

CDR3 sequence (DNA): TGTGCCAGCAGCGTGACCGGACAGGGGGTTATCAATGAGCAGTTCTTC. Its translation is CASSVTGQGVINEQFF. The chain recombines TRBV9 with TRBJ2-1; 10 positions match TRBD1. Germline CDR1 is SGDLS and CDR2 is YYNGEE. J lost 6 bases, V lost 2 bases, and 8 bases had no gene match. The CDR3 runs 16 residues.

CDR3 nucleotide sequence: TGCGCCAGCAGCCAACCGGGACAGGGTTACGAGCAGTACTTC. This sequence encodes CASSQPGQGYEQYF. This sequence joins TRBV4-1 and TRBJ2-7, with TRBD1 matching over 9 bases. The CDR3 consists of 14 residues. Germline V gene lookup returns CDR1 MGHRA and CDR2 YSYEKL. The trim removed 2 bases at V and 4 bases at J, leaving 3 bases unmatched.

The chain joins TRBV9 to TRBJ1-6, with D maybe TRBD1 (5 bases). V lost 2 bases, J lost 10 bases, and 13 bases lay in between. The CDR3 is 14 residues long. The V gene's germline CDR1 is SGDLS and CDR2 YYNGEE. The CDR3 is CASSVRPQGSPLHF. The CDR3 bases are TGTGCCAGCAGCGTTAGACCGCAGGGCTCACCCCTCCACTTT. The whole variable domain, filled in from reference TRBV9 and TRBJ1-6, reads DSGVTQTPKHLITATGQRVTLRCSPRSGDLSVYWYQQSLDQGLQFLIQYYNGEERAKGNILERFSAQQFPDLHSELNLSSLELGDSALYFCASSVRPQGSPLHFGNGTRLTVT.

The CDR3 is CASSVGGSMEGTGTQYF. CDR3 nucleotides: TGTGCCAGCAGCGTAGGGGGGAGTATGGAGGGGACGGGGACCCAGTACTTC. The chain is built from TRBV9 and TRBJ2-5; tentative D call: TRBD2 (6 bases). V lost 0 bases and J 7 bases, leaving 22 bases between the germline ends. CDR3 length: 17 residues. CDR1 is SGDLS and CDR2 is YYNGEE in the germline V gene.

This chain links TRBV4-1 with TRBJ2-2, with D possibly matching TRBD1 (6 bases). This CDR3 region has 17 residues. CDR1 is MGHRA and CDR2 is YSYEKL in the germline V gene. V gave up 6 bases and J gave up 0 bases, with 17 bases separating them. CDR3 in amino acids: CASSPGTQPPNTGELFF. As DNA, the CDR3 is TGCGCCAGCAGTCCCGGGACACAACCTCCGAACACCGGGGAGCTGTTTTTT.

This clone was detected a few times. The gene calls are TRBV7-9 and TRBJ1-2, with D possibly matching TRBD1 (5 bases). The V end was cut by 11 bases, the J end by 0 bases, with 10 bases between. The germline V gene encodes CDR1 SEHNR and CDR2 FQNEAQ (reference sequence). The CDR3 extends over 12 amino acids. The CDR3 coding sequence is TGTGCCGTACAGGAGCCTAACTATGGCTACACCTTC. The encoded protein is CAVQEPNYGYTF.

This chain joins TRBV29-1 and TRBJ1-1; maybe TRBD1 (6 bases). V dropped 5 bases and J dropped 1 base, with 14 bases sitting between them. The CDR3 length is 14 residues. From germline, CDR1 is SQVTM and CDR2 ANQGSEA. The CDR3 loop reads CSVLATGRNTEAFF. CDR3 nucleotide sequence: TGCAGCGTTCTCGCGACAGGACGGAACACTGAAGCTTTCTTT.

This clone has only one observation. The sample has other DNA sequences that encode this CDR3 too. The V gene is TRBV6-2 or TRBV6-3, the J gene TRBJ2-7, with TRBD1 identical over 9 bases. The ends lost 5 bases at V and 2 bases at J; junction bases unmatched: 4. The length of the CDR3 is 14 residues. Germline V CDR1 and CDR2: MNHEY, SVGEGT. CDR3 loop: CASSGGTGTYEQYF. CDR3 in DNA: TGTGCCAGCAGTGGGGGGACAGGGACCTACGAGCAGTACTTC.

This chain connects TRBV19 to TRBJ1-5, with D possibly being TRBD1 (6 bases). The V gene's germline CDR1 is LNHDA and CDR2 SQIVND (reference sequence). The CDR3 is 14 residues long. The V and J ends lost 5 bases and 3 bases respectively, with 11 bases between them. CDR3 nucleotide sequence: TGTGCCAGTAGTCCCTACAGGGACAATCAGCCCCAGCATTTT. The encoded protein is CASSPYRDNQPQHF.

This clone was seen a few times. The chain recombines TRBV15 with TRBJ2-7, with a tentative D call TRBD2 (5 bases). This CDR3 region has 14 residues. Trimming removed 7 bases at V and 0 bases at J, with 13 bases between. Germline V lookup: CDR1 LNHNV, CDR2 YYDKDF (reference sequence). The CDR3 nucleotides are TGTGCCACCACACCTAGCAGAAGCTCCTACGAGCAGTACTTC. Amino acid sequence: CATTPSRSSYEQYF.

The chain is built from TRBV6-6 and TRBJ1-1; D gene uncertain. The CDR3 is made up of 13 amino acids. Between the trimmed V and J ends, which lost 2 bases and 5 bases, there was a span of 9 bases. CDR1 is MNHNY and CDR2 is SVGAGI in the germline V gene (reference sequence). The CDR3 nucleotides read TGTGCCAGCAGTTACCAGGTTAAGACTGAAGCTTTCTTT. Its translation: CASSYQVKTEAFF.

This clone was counted a single time. This chain connects TRBV19 to TRBJ2-5, with TRBD2 matching 13 bases. V trimming: 3 bases; J trimming: 5 bases; junction bases outside the gene matches: 9. There are 17 residues in the CDR3. CDR1 is LNHDA, CDR2 SQIVND, per germline (reference sequence). The CDR3 sequence is CASSIGLAGVGRETQYF. The CDR3 DNA reads TGTGCCAGTAGTATTGGACTAGCGGGAGTGGGTCGGGAGACCCAGTACTTC.

This clone has only a few counts. Here the CDR3 DNA reads TGTGCCAGCAGCTTAGGACCACAGGGGTACGAGCAGTACTTC. It yields the protein CASSLGPQGYEQYF. The genes are TRBV11-2 and TRBJ2-7, with 7 bases aligning to TRBD1. CDR3 size: 14 residues. Germline values: CDR1 SGHAT, CDR2 FQNNGV. With 1 base clipped from V and 4 bases from J, the junction kept 4 bases outside the gene matches.

The chain links TRBV5-4 to TRBJ1-2; TRBD1 aligns across 8 bases. The CDR3 is made up of 15 amino acids. The junction had 13 bases not matched to a gene; V was cut back by 4 bases and J by 8 bases. Per the germline V gene, CDR1 is SGHNT and CDR2 is YYREEE (reference sequence). The CDR3 is CASSGPDRAEKGYTF. The CDR3 DNA reads TGTGCCAGCAGCGGACCGGACAGGGCGGAGAAAGGCTACACCTTC. Looking up the rest from reference TRBV5-4 and TRBJ1-2 gives the full variable domain: ETGVTQSPTHLIKTRGQQVTLRCSSQSGHNTVSWYQQALGQGPQFIFQYYREEENGRGNFPPRFSGLQFPNYSSELNVNALELDDSALYLCASSGPDRAEKGYTFGSGTRLTVV.

The CDR3 spells CATSRDRTVNQPQHF. The CDR3 coding sequence is TGTGCCACCAGCAGAGATCGGACAGTAAATCAGCCCCAGCATTTT. The J gene is TRBJ1-5, the V gene TRBV15, with D perhaps TRBD1 (6 bases). Between the trimmed V and J ends, which lost 0 bases and 4 bases, there was a span of 10 bases. The CDR3 loop spans 15 amino acids. Germline loops: CDR1 LNHNV, CDR2 YYDKDF (reference sequence). Full variable domain (remainder filled in from reference TRBV15 and TRBJ1-5): DAMVIQNPRYQVTQFGKPVTLSCSQTLNHNVMYWYQQKSSQAPKLLFHYYDKDFNNEADTPDNFQSRRPNTSFCFLDIRSPGLGDTAMYLCATSRDRTVNQPQHFGDGTRLSIL.

The rearrangement joins TRBV10-2 to TRBJ2-3; 11 bases fit TRBD2. CDR1 and CDR2 (germline): WSHSY, SAAADI. The trim removed 8 bases at V and 4 bases at J, leaving 8 bases unmatched. The CDR3 spans 15 residues. The CDR3 here is CASASGRRSADTQYF. DNA of the CDR3: TGCGCCAGCGCTAGCGGGAGGAGGTCTGCAGATACGCAGTATTTT.

The genes are TRBV6-5 and TRBJ2-1; TRBD1 aligns across 7 bases. The CDR3 is 13 residues long. Germline-derived CDR1 and CDR2 are MNHEY and SVGAGI. V gave up 6 bases and J gave up 6 bases; unmatched junction bases: 5. CDR3 bases: TGTGCCAGCAGGGCTACAGGGGTCAATGAGCAGTTCTTC. As protein: CASRATGVNEQFF.

This clone was seen only once. V usage is TRBV28 and J usage is TRBJ2-3, with 9 bases fitting TRBD2. Germline V CDR1 and CDR2: MDHEN, SYDVKM. CDR3 length: 16 residues. J gave up 7 bases and V 6 bases, and 14 bases lay outside the gene matches. CDR3 bases: TGTGCCAGCAGCTCTACTCCCCTGACTAGCGGATATACGCAGTATTTT. Its translation is CASSSTPLTSGYTQYF.

V gene TRBV30 combines with J gene TRBJ2-5; 10 nucleotides align to TRBD2. The CDR3 consists of 16 residues. V trimming: 4 bases; J trimming: 0 bases; junction bases outside the gene matches: 8. The germline V gene has CDR1 GTSNPN and CDR2 SVGIG (reference sequence). The CDR3 loop reads CAWTTGLAGDQETQYF. CDR3 DNA sequence: TGTGCCTGGACCACTGGGCTAGCGGGGGACCAAGAGACCCAGTACTTC.

CDR3 residues: CASSWTGGGGYTF. CDR3 in DNA: TGTGCCAGCAGTTGGACAGGGGGAGGTGGCTACACCTTC. This rearrangement joins TRBV28 to TRBJ1-2; 10 bases match TRBD1. Trimming at V came to 4 bases and at J to 7 bases, leaving 3 bases not matched to a gene. The CDR3 length is 13 residues. The V gene's germline CDR1 is MDHEN and CDR2 SYDVKM.

This clone was recorded a few times. The chain is built from TRBV13 and TRBJ2-3, with TRBD2 matching over 10 bases. The V and J ends lost 3 bases and 7 bases, in that order; junction bases with no gene match: 4. Per germline, CDR1 PRHDT and CDR2 FYEKMQ (reference sequence). The CDR3 contains 14 residues. CDR3 sequence (DNA): TGTGCCAGCAGCTTTACTAGCGGGATTCATACGCAGTATTTT. Translating it yields CASSFTSGIHTQYF. Full variable domain (outside the CDR3, taken from reference TRBV13 and TRBJ2-3): AAGVIQSPRHLIKEKRETATLKCYPIPRHDTVYWYQQGPGQDPQFLISFYEKMQSDKGSIPDRFSAQQFSDYHSELNMSSLELGDSALYFCASSFTSGIHTQYFGPGTRLTVL.